This is a list of T cell receptor beta chains from one sample in a study of immune heterogeneity within non-small cell lung tumors. TCRdb passed the multiplex PCR reads through MiXCR, listing each CDR3 protein once. Here the sample spans roughly 13,000 distinct CDR3 sequences, 20% to 25% being singletons. Sequencing used lung tumor tissue. All receptors come from a man between 45 and 60 years old with non-small cell lung cancer. The CDR3 runs from the conserved cysteine through the conserved F or W. A D gene is named only where the DNA matches it firmly. Clone sizes are given selectively: once, few, many, or a class where the clone is expanded.

J: TRBJ2-5
V: TRBV5-6
length: 15
D: NA
size: NA
CDR3: CASSWGTGPAETQYF
DNA: TGTGCCAGCAGCTGGGGCACAGGCCCGGCGGAGACCCAGTACTTC

J: TRBJ1-1
V: TRBV18
length: 15
D: TRBD1
size: many
CDR3: CASSPQRGQGTEAFF
DNA: TGTGCCAGCTCACCCCAAAGGGGGCAGGGCACTGAAGCTTTCTTT

J: TRBJ1-1
V: TRBV18
length: 16
D: NA
size: NA
CDR3: CASSPVEGGGNTEAFF
DNA: TGTGCCAGCTCACCGGTAGAGGGGGGAGGTAACACTGAAGCTTTCTTT

J: TRBJ1-2
V: TRBV20-1
length: 15
D: NA
size: many
CDR3: CSAAPPTGRFDGYTF
DNA: TGCAGTGCTGCCCCCCCCACAGGGAGGTTCGACGGCTACACCTTC

J: TRBJ2-5
V: TRBV11-2
length: 17
D: TRBD2
size: many
CDR3: CASSSKTGTTQQETQYF
DNA: TGTGCCAGCAGCTCAAAAACCGGGACTACGCAACAAGAGACCCAGTACTTC

J: TRBJ1-4
V: TRBV20-1
length: 14
D: TRBD1
size: many
CDR3: CSAPQRGPNEKLFF
DNA: TGCAGTGCCCCTCAGAGGGGGCCAAATGAAAAACTGTTTTTT

J: TRBJ1-3
V: TRBV9
length: 15
D: NA
size: many
CDR3: CASSGPSGRGNTIYF
DNA: TGTGCCAGCAGCGGACCCTCGGGGCGCGGAAACACCATATATTTT

J: TRBJ1-2
V: TRBV10-2
length: 13
D: NA
size: many
CDR3: CASSETGNYGYTF
DNA: TGCGCCAGCAGTGAGACAGGGAACTATGGCTACACCTTC

J: TRBJ1-4
V: TRBV18
length: 17
D: NA
size: medium-sized
CDR3: CASSQYYDSTKVAKLFF
DNA: TGTGCCAGCTCACAATACTACGACAGTACGAAGGTGGCGAAACTGTTTTTT

J: TRBJ2-7
V: TRBV5-4
length: 14
D: NA
size: NA
CDR3: CASSANAQGGEQYF
DNA: TGTGCCAGCAGCGCCAATGCCCAGGGGGGCGAGCAGTACTTC

J: TRBJ2-3
V: TRBV5-1
length: 15
D: NA
size: many
CDR3: CASSLWGVDTDTQYF
DNA: TGCGCCAGCAGCTTGTGGGGGGTAGACACAGATACGCAGTATTTT

J: TRBJ1-5
V: TRBV19
length: 12
D: NA
size: NA
CDR3: CASSIGVRPEHF
DNA: TGTGCCAGTAGTATAGGGGTCCGGCCGGAGCATTTT

J: TRBJ2-3
V: TRBV24-1
length: 15
D: TRBD2
size: medium-sized
CDR3: CATSDEAGGIDTQYF
DNA: TGTGCCACCAGTGATGAAGCGGGAGGGATCGATACGCAGTATTTT

J: TRBJ1-2
V: TRBV10-2
length: 14
D: TRBD1
size: many
CDR3: CASSFLDRARGYTF
DNA: TGCGCCAGCAGTTTTTTGGACAGGGCCCGTGGCTACACCTTC

J: TRBJ1-5
V: TRBV19
length: 17
D: TRBD1
size: many
CDR3: CASSIVILWGQDQPQHF
DNA: TGTGCCAGTAGTATCGTAATATTGTGGGGACAGGACCAGCCCCAGCATTTT

J: TRBJ2-1
V: TRBV7-9
length: 15
D: TRBD2
size: few
CDR3: CASSFSGGPGNEQFF
DNA: TGTGCCAGCAGCTTTTCGGGAGGGCCTGGAAATGAGCAGTTCTTC

J: TRBJ1-5
V: TRBV20-1
length: 15
D: TRBD1
size: many
CDR3: CSARDPQGDNQPQHF
DNA: TGCAGTGCTAGAGATCCACAGGGGGACAATCAGCCCCAGCATTTT

J: TRBJ2-2
V: TRBV7-2
length: 19
D: TRBD2
size: many
CDR3: CASSLGVAGAIANTGELFF
DNA: TGTGCCAGCAGCTTAGGGGTAGCGGGGGCGATAGCGAACACCGGGGAGCTGTTTTTT

J: TRBJ1-1
V: TRBV20-1
length: 12
D: NA
size: many
CDR3: CSATPPDRMAFF
DNA: TGCAGTGCCACCCCCCCCGACAGGATGGCTTTCTTT

J: TRBJ1-6
V: TRBV20-1
length: 16
D: NA
size: medium-sized
CDR3: CSAREATGLWNSPLHF
DNA: TGCAGTGCTAGAGAGGCCACAGGGCTATGGAATTCACCCCTCCACTTT

J: TRBJ2-1
V: TRBV24-1
length: 14
D: NA
size: many
CDR3: CATSDTMLGFEQFF
DNA: TGTGCCACCAGTGACACGATGCTAGGCTTCGAGCAGTTCTTC

J: TRBJ2-1
V: TRBV20-1
length: 14
D: NA
size: many
CDR3: CSARGETQYNEQFF
DNA: TGCAGTGCTAGGGGGGAGACACAGTACAATGAGCAGTTCTTC

J: TRBJ2-1
V: TRBV2
length: 12
D: NA
size: many
CDR3: CASSEFANEQFF
DNA: TGTGCCAGCAGTGAATTTGCGAATGAGCAGTTCTTC

J: TRBJ2-7
V: TRBV6-1
length: 11
D: NA
size: medium-sized
CDR3: CASSHSYEQYF
DNA: TGTGCCAGCAGCCACAGCTACGAGCAGTACTTC

J: TRBJ2-1
V: TRBV7-8
length: 15
D: NA
size: NA
CDR3: CASSLRQGAYNEQLF
DNA: TGTGCCAGCAGCTTACGGCAGGGTGCCTACAATGAGCAGCTCTTC

J: TRBJ2-1
V: TRBV6-2/TRBV6-3
length: 14
D: TRBD1
size: medium-sized
CDR3: CASSWDSSYNEQFF
DNA: TGTGCCAGCAGTTGGGACAGCTCCTACAATGAGCAGTTCTTC

J: TRBJ1-4
V: TRBV3-1
length: 16
D: NA
size: many
CDR3: CASSPFGGVIKEKLFF
DNA: TGTGCCAGCAGCCCCTTCGGGGGGGTTATAAAAGAAAAACTGTTTTTT

J: TRBJ2-3
V: TRBV28
length: 14
D: NA
size: medium-sized
CDR3: CASSFVLGTDTQYF
DNA: TGTGCCAGCAGTTTTGTTCTGGGCACAGATACGCAGTATTTT

J: TRBJ2-7
V: TRBV2
length: 16
D: TRBD1
size: many
CDR3: CASSGTGTGGFYEQYF
DNA: TGTGCCAGCAGCGGGACCGGGACAGGGGGTTTTTACGAGCAGTACTTC

J: TRBJ1-6
V: TRBV5-6
length: 15
D: NA
size: few
CDR3: CASSYRDSYNSPLHF
DNA: TGTGCCAGCAGCTACAGGGATTCCTATAATTCACCCCTCCACTTT

J: TRBJ2-5
V: TRBV30
length: 15
D: TRBD2
size: few
CDR3: CAWSAGLASGETQYF
DNA: TGTGCCTGGAGTGCTGGACTAGCCTCGGGAGAGACCCAGTACTTC

J: TRBJ2-7
V: TRBV13
length: 16
D: NA
size: many
CDR3: CASSSRGVGNSYEQYF
DNA: TGTGCCAGCAGCTCCAGGGGAGTCGGGAACTCCTACGAGCAGTACTTC

J: TRBJ1-6
V: TRBV28
length: 16
D: NA
size: medium-sized
CDR3: CASSGAGGEDNSPLHF
DNA: TGTGCCAGCAGTGGGGCGGGGGGGGAAGATAATTCACCCCTCCACTTT

J: TRBJ1-2
V: TRBV2
length: 12
D: NA
size: many
CDR3: CASSQNNYGYTF
DNA: TGTGCCAGCAGCCAGAATAACTATGGCTACACCTTC

J: TRBJ2-7
V: TRBV7-9
length: 17
D: NA
size: NA
CDR3: CASSLGSGWEVRNEQYF
DNA: TGTGCCAGCAGCTTAGGGAGTGGGTGGGAGGTGAGGAACGAGCAGTACTTC

J: TRBJ2-7
V: TRBV7-9
length: 16
D: TRBD2
size: many
CDR3: CASSLEGLAGVYEQYF
DNA: TGTGCCAGCAGCTTAGAGGGACTAGCGGGAGTATACGAGCAGTACTTC

J: TRBJ2-7
V: TRBV7-6
length: 14
D: NA
size: many
CDR3: CASSPLSNSYEQYF
DNA: TGTGCCAGCAGCCCTCTATCGAACTCCTACGAGCAGTACTTC

J: TRBJ2-7
V: TRBV28
length: 13
D: NA
size: medium-sized
CDR3: CASRGQGSYEQYF
DNA: TGTGCCAGCAGAGGTCAGGGTAGTTACGAGCAGTACTTC

J: TRBJ2-3
V: TRBV19
length: 15
D: TRBD2
size: medium-sized
CDR3: CASSFGGGNTDTQYF
DNA: TGTGCCAGTAGCTTTGGGGGGGGGAACACAGATACGCAGTATTTT

J: TRBJ2-3
V: TRBV18
length: 14
D: NA
size: NA
CDR3: CASSHRSKTDTQYF
DNA: TGTGCCAGCTCACACAGGTCAAAGACAGATACGCAGTATTTT

J: TRBJ2-7
V: TRBV5-1
length: 15
D: TRBD2
size: many
CDR3: CASSYESGSRYEQYF
DNA: TGCGCCAGCAGTTATGAAAGCGGGAGCCGCTACGAGCAGTACTTC

J: TRBJ1-1
V: TRBV10-3
length: 14
D: NA
size: NA
CDR3: CATAPGQMNTEAFF
DNA: TGTGCCACTGCCCCCGGACAGATGAACACTGAAGCTTTCTTT

J: TRBJ2-4
V: TRBV12-3/TRBV12-4
length: 14
D: NA
size: many
CDR3: CASSLQGLKNIQYF
DNA: TGTGCCAGCAGTTTACAGGGATTAAAAAACATTCAGTACTTC

J: TRBJ1-2
V: TRBV6-1
length: 15
D: TRBD1
size: medium-sized
CDR3: CASSLRGQEFGGYTF
DNA: TGTGCCAGCAGCCTCCGAGGACAGGAGTTCGGTGGCTACACCTTC

J: TRBJ2-3
V: TRBV6-2/TRBV6-3
length: 12
D: NA
size: many
CDR3: CASSSLTDTQYF
DNA: TGTGCCAGCAGTTCCTTAACAGATACGCAGTATTTT

J: TRBJ1-6
V: TRBV3-1
length: 14
D: NA
size: many
CDR3: CASRSTGLTSPLHF
DNA: TGTGCCAGCAGGTCGACAGGTTTGACTTCACCCCTCCACTTT

J: TRBJ1-1
V: TRBV3-1
length: 15
D: NA
size: many
CDR3: CASTKRGQLNTEAFF
DNA: TGTGCCAGCACGAAAAGGGGTCAGCTGAACACTGAAGCTTTCTTT

J: TRBJ2-3
V: TRBV27
length: 19
D: TRBD2
size: many
CDR3: CASSSLAGFTLTPTDTQYF
DNA: TGTGCCAGCAGTTCACTAGCGGGATTCACCCTAACACCCACAGATACGCAGTATTTT

J: TRBJ2-1
V: TRBV20-1
length: 15
D: NA
size: many
CDR3: CSASSVRDWDNEQFF
DNA: TGCAGTGCTAGTAGTGTGCGGGATTGGGACAATGAGCAGTTCTTC

J: TRBJ2-7
V: TRBV29-1
length: 14
D: TRBD2
size: many
CDR3: CSVDNPAGGDEQYF
DNA: TGCAGCGTTGATAATCCAGCGGGAGGGGACGAGCAGTACTTC

J: TRBJ1-2
V: TRBV5-1
length: 15
D: TRBD1
size: once
CDR3: CASSPRQGGNSGYPF
DNA: TGCGCCAGCAGCCCTCGACAGGGGGGGAACTCTGGCTACCCCTTC

J: TRBJ2-3
V: TRBV2
length: 15
D: NA
size: NA
CDR3: CASSEGFGSTDTEYF
DNA: TGTGCCAGCAGTGAAGGATTTGGTAGCACAGATACGGAGTATTTT

J: TRBJ2-5
V: TRBV11-2
length: 13
D: NA
size: many
CDR3: CASSLMYQETQYF
DNA: TGTGCCAGCAGCTTAATGTACCAAGAGACCCAGTACTTC

J: TRBJ1-1
V: TRBV30
length: 17
D: TRBD1
size: many
CDR3: CAWGGTGDRQMNTEAFF
DNA: TGTGCCTGGGGGGGAACAGGGGACCGCCAAATGAACACTGAAGCTTTCTTT

J: TRBJ2-2
V: TRBV24-1
length: 15
D: NA
size: many
CDR3: CATQADGANTGELFF
DNA: TGTGCCACCCAGGCAGACGGAGCGAACACCGGGGAGCTGTTTTTT

J: TRBJ2-3
V: TRBV9
length: 13
D: NA
size: few
CDR3: CASSVVDSDTQYF
DNA: TGTGCCAGCAGCGTAGTAGACAGTGATACGCAGTATTTT

J: TRBJ2-3
V: TRBV11-3
length: 15
D: NA
size: many
CDR3: CASSLGGTRTDTQYF
DNA: TGTGCCAGCAGCTTAGGCGGTACTCGCACAGATACGCAGTATTTT

J: TRBJ1-1
V: TRBV7-9
length: 14
D: NA
size: NA
CDR3: CASNFVGGNTEAFF
DNA: TGTGCCAGCAACTTTGTAGGGGGGAACACTGAAGCTTTCTTT

J: TRBJ2-2
V: TRBV9
length: 17
D: TRBD1
size: NA
CDR3: CASSVTGQVTNTGELFF
DNA: TGTGCCAGCAGCGTCACGGGACAGGTGACCAACACCGGGGAGCTGTTTTTT